Listed here are 16 T cell receptor beta chains from one sample, sequenced in a study of cytomegalovirus exposure and HLA in healthy donors. Vbeta (60) and Jbeta (13) primers were used in the PCR. The assay was immunoSEQ multiplex PCR, and TCRdb's table has in-frame clones only and misses some. The data hold 180,000 or so clones, with approximately 72% observed a single time. Input material: PBMCs. These TCRs come from a human donor in good health.

This clone was observed a few times. The rearrangement links TRBV7-9 to TRBJ1-1; D is undetermined. This CDR3 comprises 17 residues. V gave up 1 base and J gave up 1 base, with 16 bases separating them. Germline V gene sequence: CDR1 SEHNR, CDR2 FQNEAQ (reference sequence). The chain's CDR3 is CASSLDPRAGGNTEAFF. CDR3 nucleotide sequence: TGTGCCAGCAGCTTAGACCCCCGGGCAGGAGGGAACACTGAAGCTTTCTTT.

The chain employs TRBV5-1 and TRBJ2-3; the match to TRBD1 covers 8 bases. J gave up 2 bases and V 4 bases, and 12 bases lay outside the gene matches. The CDR3 spans 17 residues. Looked up from germline, CDR1 is SGHRS and CDR2 is YFSETQ. The CDR3 DNA reads as TGCGCCAGCAGCGTGGCAGCCGGGACAGGCCTCACAGATACGCAGTATTTT. It translates to CASSVAAGTGLTDTQYF.

The rearrangement joins TRBV7-3 to TRBJ2-3; D might be TRBD2 (5 bases). V was cut by 5 bases and J by 4 bases, with 16 bases left in between. The CDR3 length is 15 residues. Per the germline V gene, CDR1 is SGHTA and CDR2 is FQGTGA. The CDR3 region is CASSLLGSSADTQYF. As DNA, the CDR3 is TGTGCCAGCAGCCTGCTGGGGAGCAGCGCAGATACGCAGTATTTT.

J is TRBJ1-1 and V is TRBV19, with D uncertain. Germline V gene data show CDR1 as LNHDA and CDR2 as SQIVND (reference sequence). The CDR3 extends over 12 amino acids. V dropped 3 bases and J dropped 8 bases, with 10 bases sitting between them. The CDR3 DNA reads TGTGCCAGTAGTATCGGGAGTGGCGAAGCTTTCTTT. Its translation is CASSIGSGEAFF.

Points on this clone: The same CDR3 arises from other DNA sequences in this sample as well. V usage is TRBV7-2 and J usage is TRBJ2-5, with a possible D match to TRBD2 (5 bases). With 5 bases removed from V and 3 bases from J, the gap between germline ends came to 10 bases. CDR1 and CDR2 from the germline V gene are SGHTA and FQGNSA. CDR3 size: 13 residues. CDR3 sequence reads: CASSRGEKETQYF. The CDR3 DNA is TGTGCCAGCAGCCGTGGGGAGAAAGAGACCCAGTACTTC.

This chain uses TRBV6-4 with TRBJ1-4; 9 bases align to TRBD1. Trimming cost V 6 bases and J 0 bases; bases outside gene matches: 11. Germline V gives CDR1 MRHNA, CDR2 SNTAGT. This CDR3 is built from 18 residues. CDR3 sequence reads: CASRTTGGDSATNEKLFF. In nucleotides, the CDR3 is TGTGCCAGCAGGACGACAGGGGGAGACTCTGCAACTAATGAAAAACTGTTTTTT.

The chain couples TRBV5-6 to TRBJ2-5, with D unclear. The CDR3 sequence is 13 residues long. Trimming pared 2 bases from V and 5 bases from J, leaving 10 bases between. The germline gives CDR1 SGHDT, CDR2 YYEEEE. The CDR3 here is CASSLSEAETQYF. DNA for the CDR3: TGTGCCAGCAGCTTATCAGAGGCGGAGACCCAGTACTTC. Drawing the rest from reference TRBV5-6 and TRBJ2-5, the complete variable domain is DAGVTQSPTHLIKTRGQQVTLRCSPKSGHDTVSWYQQALGQGPQFIFQYYEEEERQRGNFPDRFSGHQFPNYSSELNVNALLLGDSALYLCASSLSEAETQYFGPGTRLLVL.

This clone was seen once. The chain is built from TRBV19 and TRBJ1-2; 8 positions agree with TRBD1. This CDR3 is built from 16 residues. After removal of 5 bases from V and 8 bases from J, the junction contained 16 bases not matched to a gene. Germline values: CDR1 LNHDA, CDR2 SQIVND (reference sequence). DNA for the CDR3: TGTGCCAGTAGTCTCTCCGGACAGGGCACGACTAGGGGCTACACCTTC. It codes for CASSLSGQGTTRGYTF.

The rearrangement links TRBV25-1 to TRBJ2-7; D is perhaps TRBD2 (6 bases). CDR3 size: 17 residues. CDR1 and CDR2 (germline): MGHDK, SYGVNS. Trimming pared 4 bases from V and 3 bases from J, leaving 22 bases between. CDR3 amino acids: CASSGRAGTANHYEQYF. The CDR3 region has the DNA TGTGCCAGCAGTGGGAGGGCCGGGACCGCGAACCACTACGAGCAGTACTTC.

The gene calls are TRBV6-1 and TRBJ1-5; D may be TRBD1 (5 bases). Germline V gene data show CDR1 as MNHNS and CDR2 as SASEGT. The CDR3 has 16 amino acids. The V and J ends lost 2 bases and 4 bases respectively, with 15 bases between them. The CDR3 region is CASSESWWGGNQPQHF. The CDR3 DNA follows: TGTGCCAGCAGTGAATCGTGGTGGGGCGGAAATCAGCCCCAGCATTTT.

The rearrangement uses TRBV12-5 and TRBJ2-1, with TRBD1 matching 8 bases. Looked up from germline, CDR1 is LGHNT and CDR2 is FRNRAP. J lost 6 bases, V lost 7 bases, and 14 bases had no gene match. The CDR3 consists of 16 residues. CDR3 DNA sequence: TGTGCTAGTGCTCTGGTTCCAGGGGGCTTACGCAATGAGCAGTTCTTC. It yields the protein CASALVPGGLRNEQFF.

On this clone: Other DNA sequences from this sample encode an identical CDR3 as well. The chain combines TRBV15 with TRBJ1-2; a weak D match, TRBD1 (5 bases). The CDR3 totals 14 residues. The V end was cut by 1 base, the J end by 5 bases, with 11 bases between. The germline gives CDR1 LNHNV, CDR2 YYDKDF (reference sequence). Written as DNA, the CDR3 is TGTGCCACCAGCAGAGGTGGCCAGGGTTATGGCTACACCTTC. As protein: CATSRGGQGYGYTF.

The CDR3 DNA follows: TGTGCCAGCAGTTACTGGCCAGGACAGGAGACCTATGGCTACACCTTC. Residues: CASSYWPGQETYGYTF. The chain is built from TRBV6-6 and TRBJ1-2; 7 bases match TRBD1. The CDR3 has 16 residues. Per germline, CDR1 MNHNY and CDR2 SVGAGI (reference sequence). V trimming: 1 base; J trimming: 4 bases; junction bases outside the gene matches: 9.

This clone was seen only once. V is TRBV6-6 and J is TRBJ1-6; a possible D gene is TRBD1 (6 bases). Trimming took 5 bases from V and 7 from J, leaving 15 bases between them. The germline V gene encodes CDR1 MNHNY and CDR2 SVGAGI (reference sequence). The length of the CDR3 is 15 residues. This CDR3 reads CASSRYEDRNSPLHF. The CDR3 DNA follows: TGTGCCAGCAGTCGCTACGAGGACAGAAATTCACCCCTCCACTTT.

This rearrangement joins TRBV27 to TRBJ2-1, with 8 nucleotides matching TRBD2. From germline, CDR1 is MNHEY and CDR2 SMNVEV (reference sequence). The CDR3 loop spans 13 amino acids. Trimming removed 6 bases from V and 7 bases from J; junction bases left unmatched: 5. DNA of the CDR3: TGTGCCAGCAGGAGCGGGGGCCTTAATGAGCAGTTCTTC. The encoded protein is CASRSGGLNEQFF.

Worth noting for this clone: This specimen includes other DNA sequences encoding the same CDR3. This chain links TRBV11-2 with TRBJ1-1, with D perhaps TRBD1 (6 bases). Trimming took 6 bases from V and 4 from J, leaving 12 bases between them. Germline V gene lookup returns CDR1 SGHAT and CDR2 FQNNGV. The CDR3 contains 13 residues. Here the CDR3 reads CASREQGGTEAFF. The CDR3 bases are TGTGCCAGCAGAGAACAGGGTGGCACTGAAGCTTTCTTT.